Shown below are 28 T cell receptor beta chains from a single sample sequenced in a study of blood T cells in healthy people across ages. A sample-barcoded 5' primer and a J-beta primer mix were used in a second PCR of about 6 to 11 cycles. TCRdb used MiXCR to reprocess the 5' RACE reads, holding one entry per CDR3 protein. The table includes roughly 1,700,000 distinct CDR3 sequences, roughly 27% detected once. The sample was blood. These receptors were collected from a woman younger than 45 in good health.

This chain uses TRBV29-1 with TRBJ1-2, with 7 bases aligning to TRBD1. This CDR3 region has 12 residues. Trimming at V came to 6 bases and at J to 9 bases, leaving 10 bases not matched to a gene. Germline-derived CDR1 and CDR2 are SQVTM and ANQGSEA. DNA for the CDR3: TGCAGCGTGGGGACAGCCGGGCAAAGCTACACCTTC. This translates into CSVGTAGQSYTF.

Concerning this clonotype itself: The junction does not match germline at one end; this may be a read error. The chain combines TRBV2 with TRBJ2-5; D possibly corresponds to TRBD1 (5 bases). CDR3 length: 15 amino acids. Germline V gene data show CDR1 as SNHLY and CDR2 as FYNNEI. The CDR3 DNA is TGTGCCGGCAGCCTCCAGGGAATGGGGCAAGAGACCCAGTACTTC. It translates to CAGSLQGMGQETQYF.

CDR3 sequence reads: CASSSGLAKNEQFF. The CDR3 nucleotides are TGTGCCAGTTCCTCGGGACTAGCTAAGAATGAGCAGTTCTTC. The rearrangement links TRBV2 to TRBJ2-1, with 9 bases lining up with TRBD2. The CDR3 sequence is 14 residues long. The ends lost 9 bases at V and 7 bases at J; junction bases unmatched: 10. From germline, CDR1 is SNHLY and CDR2 FYNNEI.

This clonotype has just a few counts. The chain couples TRBV20-1 to TRBJ1-2, with a weak D call TRBD1 (5 bases). Trimming shortened V by 4 bases and J by 4 bases, and 16 bases separated the two germline ends. Germline V lookup: CDR1 DFQATT, CDR2 SNEGSKA (reference sequence). The CDR3 extends over 14 amino acids. In DNA, the CDR3 is TGCAGTGCTATGGGGCGCAGGAAACCCTATGGCTACACCTTC. This encodes CSAMGRRKPYGYTF.

Many counts were recorded for this clonotype. The V gene is TRBV29-1, the J gene TRBJ2-1; D may be TRBD2 (5 bases). The CDR3 is 13 residues long. Per the germline V gene, CDR1 is SQVTM and CDR2 is ANQGSEA. The V end was cut by 2 bases, the J end by 7 bases, with 12 bases between. The CDR3 nucleotides read TGCAGCGTTGAACCCTTTAGCGTTAATGAGCAGTTCTTC. Residues: CSVEPFSVNEQFF.

To note about this clonotype: The junction departs from the called germline gene at one end, perhaps through a read error. This sequence joins TRBV4-3 and TRBJ2-1, with 9 bases that match TRBD2. Germline loops: CDR1 LGHNA, CDR2 YSLEER. The CDR3 is 16 amino acids. This chain's CDR3 is CASSRSWREGYNERFF. The CDR3 DNA follows: TGCGCCAGCAGCCGGTCCTGGCGGGAGGGTTACAATGAGCGGTTCTTC.

This clonotype occurred a few times. This chain links TRBV29-1 with TRBJ2-3; possibly TRBD1 for D (5 bases). Trimming took off 6 bases at V and 1 base at J, with 14 bases between the two ends. Looked up from germline, CDR1 is SQVTM and CDR2 is ANQGSEA. The CDR3 is made up of 14 amino acids. The CDR3 nucleotides are TGCAGCGTCACCCCAGGGCCGCGCACAGATACGCAGTATTTT. This sequence encodes CSVTPGPRTDTQYF.

This chain joins TRBV9 and TRBJ2-7, with D tentatively TRBD2 (6 bases). The CDR3 runs to 16 residues. Germline assignment: CDR1 SGDLS and CDR2 YYNGEE. The germline V and J ends were trimmed by 4 bases and 2 bases, with 19 bases remaining between them. CDR3 loop: CASSPSRGTQTYEQYF. The CDR3 bases are TGTGCCAGCAGCCCTTCCCGGGGGACTCAAACCTACGAGCAGTACTTC.

This clonotype was counted between two and nine times. The chain combines TRBV28 with TRBJ2-7; TRBD1 agrees at 10 bases. The V gene end was trimmed by 2 bases and the J gene end by 5 bases; junction bases not matched to a gene: 9. Germline CDR1 MDHEN, CDR2 SYDVKM. This CDR3 comprises 16 residues. Here the CDR3 reads CASSLIGTGDSHEQYF. Written as DNA, the CDR3 is TGTGCCAGCAGTTTAATAGGGACAGGGGATTCCCACGAGCAGTACTTC.

This clonotype occurred a few times. This rearrangement joins TRBV6-1 to TRBJ2-7; D assignment may be TRBD1 or TRBD2 (5 bases each). Trimming shortened V by 4 bases and J by 3 bases, and 16 bases separated the two germline ends. Germline CDR1 reads MNHNS; CDR2 reads SASEGT. The CDR3 covers 15 residues. The DNA for the CDR3 is TGTGCCAGCAGTGGTATTGAGGGACCGAACTACGAGCAGTACTTC. Its translation is CASSGIEGPNYEQYF.

The chain joins TRBV28 to TRBJ2-2; D gene ambiguous. The CDR3 is 14 amino acids. CDR1 and CDR2 from the germline V gene are MDHEN and SYDVKM. V gave up 5 bases and J gave up 1 base, with 8 bases separating them. CDR3 nucleotides: TGTGCCAGCAGTCCTTACGGGAACACCGGGGAGCTGTTTTTT. This sequence encodes CASSPYGNTGELFF.

This clonotype was seen more than once but under ten times. This chain links TRBV24-1 with TRBJ2-5; unclear D gene. The V end was cut by 3 bases, the J end by 2 bases, with 9 bases between. The CDR3 has 14 amino acids. In germline, CDR1 is KGHDR, CDR2 SFDVKD. The chain's CDR3 is CATSDSLGQETQYF. The CDR3, as DNA: TGTGCCACCAGTGATAGTCTAGGGCAAGAGACCCAGTACTTC.

This clonotype was observed at least ten times. The chain is built from TRBV12-3 or TRBV12-4 and TRBJ2-7, with D maybe TRBD2 (5 bases). V shed 8 bases and J shed 6 bases, with 11 bases lying between them. This CDR3 is built from 11 residues. The CDR3 region is CASSVEGEQYF. The CDR3 DNA is TGTGCCAGCTCGGTCGAGGGCGAGCAGTACTTC.

The chain combines TRBV29-1 with TRBJ2-6; tentatively, D is TRBD1 (6 bases). The CDR3 contains 15 residues. From germline, CDR1 is SQVTM and CDR2 ANQGSEA. V was clipped by 6 bases and J by 4 bases, with 16 bases between them. The DNA for the CDR3 is TGCAGCGTAACCGGACAGTTGGCCGGGGCCAACGTCCTGACTTTC. It specifies CSVTGQLAGANVLTF.

This clonotype was observed a few times. CDR3 nucleotide sequence: TGCAGTGCTAGCGGGAGTACCGGGGAGCTGTTTTTT. Its protein product is CSASGSTGELFF. V gene TRBV20-1 combines with J gene TRBJ2-2, with a tentative D call TRBD2 (6 bases). V was clipped by 3 bases and J by 5 bases, with 7 bases between them. This CDR3 spans 12 amino acids. Germline CDR1 and CDR2: DFQATT and SNEGSKA (reference sequence).

About this clonotype itself: The germline gene is not matched at one end of the junction; a read error may be the cause. The J gene is TRBJ2-3, the V gene TRBV7-2; D is tentatively TRBD1 or TRBD2 (7 bases each). This CDR3 contains 15 residues. Germline V gene data show CDR1 as SGHTA and CDR2 as FQGNSA. The CDR3 is CVSSSRGGGSDTQYF. In nucleotides, the CDR3 is TGTGTCAGCAGCTCCAGGGGGGGGGGTTCAGATACGCAGTATTTT.

The sample holds one count of this clonotype. The V gene is TRBV9, the J gene TRBJ1-2; no clear D gene. The CDR3 sequence is 16 residues long. Germline CDR1 and CDR2: SGDLS and YYNGEE. Between the trimmed V and J ends, which lost 3 bases and 2 bases, there was a span of 17 bases. Here the CDR3 DNA reads TGTGCCAGCAGCGCCGCGGAGGCGGTAAAAAACTATGGCTACACCTTC. Amino acid sequence: CASSAAEAVKNYGYTF.

The genes are TRBV25-1 and TRBJ2-5; no clear D gene. Per the germline V gene, CDR1 is MGHDK and CDR2 is SYGVNS. CDR3 size: 15 residues. The ends were cut back, 0 bases at V and 1 base at J, with 9 bases in the middle. The CDR3 DNA follows: TGTGCCAGCAGTGAATATTGGGCAGGCCAAGAGACCCAGTACTTC. It specifies CASSEYWAGQETQYF. The complete variable domain, with remaining parts taken from reference TRBV25-1 and TRBJ2-5, reads EADIYQTPRYLVIGTGKKITLECSQTMGHDKMYWYQQDPGMELHLIHYSYGVNSTEKGDLSSESTVSRIRTEHFPLTLESARPSHTSQYLCASSEYWAGQETQYFGPGTRLLVL.

V is TRBV6-2 or TRBV6-3 and J is TRBJ2-3; D may match TRBD1 or TRBD2 (6 bases each). Looked up from germline, CDR1 is MNHEY and CDR2 is SVGEGT. The CDR3 loop spans 16 amino acids. Trimming shortened V by 6 bases and J by 4 bases, and 20 bases separated the two germline ends. The CDR3 nucleotides read TGTGCCAGCAGGACCCTTGGGGGCGGGGTGGCAGATACGCAGTATTTT. Its protein is CASRTLGGGVADTQYF.

This clonotype came up a few times. This chain connects TRBV20-1 to TRBJ2-5; no clear D. The germline gives CDR1 DFQATT, CDR2 SNEGSKA (reference sequence). V gave up 3 bases and J gave up 5 bases, with 13 bases separating them. The CDR3 extends over 13 amino acids. CDR3 sequence (DNA): TGCAGTGCTAGGGCCCAGAGAACGGAGACCCAGTACTTC. It codes for CSARAQRTETQYF.

Concerning this clonotype itself: With a much larger clone just one base away, this may be a read error. This rearrangement joins TRBV6-5 to TRBJ2-7; D is perhaps TRBD1 (5 bases). Germline CDR1 and CDR2: MNHEY and SVGAGI. The CDR3 runs 13 residues. V was pared by 4 bases and J by 3 bases, with 10 bases between. The DNA for the CDR3 is TGTGCCAGCAGTTTCCAGACAGACTACGAGCAGTACTTC. It translates to CASSFQTDYEQYF.

Many counts were recorded for this clonotype. V and J are TRBV7-2 and TRBJ2-1, with D maybe TRBD2 (5 bases). CDR3 size: 15 residues. Trimming stripped 6 bases from V and 5 bases from J, with 17 bases between. Germline loops: CDR1 SGHTA, CDR2 FQGNSA. CDR3 nucleotides: TGTGCCAGCAGATTCCCCGAGACTACGAACAATGAGCAGTTCTTC. Amino acid sequence: CASRFPETTNNEQFF.

This clonotype showed up many times. The chain carries TRBV27 and TRBJ2-7; 8 positions match TRBD1. J gave up 1 base and V 8 bases, and 13 bases lay outside the gene matches. The CDR3 is 16 residues long. Germline loops: CDR1 MNHEY, CDR2 SMNVEV (reference sequence). The chain's CDR3 is CASWTTWQGASYEQYF. The CDR3 DNA reads as TGTGCCAGCTGGACGACGTGGCAGGGGGCATCCTACGAGCAGTACTTC.

Worth noting for this clonotype: A clone one base away is much larger, so this may be a read error. The V gene is TRBV7-3, the J gene TRBJ2-1; D remains ambiguous. Germline values: CDR1 SGHTA, CDR2 FQGTGA. This CDR3 contains 16 residues. The CDR3 protein is CGSSLTFSKSYNEQFF. For the CDR3, the DNA is TGTGGCAGCAGCTTAACGTTCAGTAAGTCCTACAATGAGCAGTTCTTC. The variable domain in full, completed from reference TRBV7-3 and TRBJ2-1, reads GAGVSQTPSNKVTEKGKYVELRCDPISGHTALYWYRQSLGQGPEFLIYFQGTGAADDSGLPNDRFFAVRPEGSVSTLKIQRTERGDSAVYLCGSSLTFSKSYNEQFFGPGTRLTVL.

The chain recombines TRBV18 with TRBJ2-1; D is unresolved. With 3 bases removed from V and 8 bases from J, the gap between germline ends came to 5 bases. The germline gives CDR1 KGHSH, CDR2 LQKENI. The CDR3 has 11 residues. The CDR3: CASSPADEQFF. The CDR3 coding sequence is TGTGCCAGCTCACCGGCCGATGAGCAGTTCTTC.

The genes are TRBV12-3 or TRBV12-4 and TRBJ2-1, with TRBD1 identical over 7 bases. Trimming at V came to 6 bases and at J to 7 bases, leaving 6 bases not matched to a gene. The CDR3 consists of 13 residues. The CDR3 sequence is CASRGTAVNEQFF. CDR3 nucleotides: TGTGCCAGCAGGGGGACAGCTGTGAATGAGCAGTTCTTC.

The CDR3 loop is CASSPRDRGLREQFF. The CDR3 nucleotides read TGTGCCAGCAGCCCCCGGGACAGGGGGCTTCGGGAGCAGTTCTTC. This chain uses TRBV3-1 with TRBJ2-1; 12 bases agree with TRBD1. Germline V gene lookup returns CDR1 LGHDT and CDR2 YNNKEL (reference sequence). This CDR3 comprises 15 residues. V trimming: 4 bases; J trimming: 10 bases; junction bases outside the gene matches: 8.

This clonotype was seen more than once but under ten times. The CDR3 sequence: CATSPSGGARETQYF. The DNA of the CDR3 is TGTGCCACCAGTCCTAGCGGGGGGGCCCGCGAGACCCAGTACTTC. The chain is built from TRBV24-1 and TRBJ2-5; TRBD2 matches 12 bases. Germline V CDR1 and CDR2: KGHDR, SFDVKD. Trimming removed 6 bases from V and 5 bases from J; junction bases left unmatched: 6. This CDR3 has 15 amino acids.